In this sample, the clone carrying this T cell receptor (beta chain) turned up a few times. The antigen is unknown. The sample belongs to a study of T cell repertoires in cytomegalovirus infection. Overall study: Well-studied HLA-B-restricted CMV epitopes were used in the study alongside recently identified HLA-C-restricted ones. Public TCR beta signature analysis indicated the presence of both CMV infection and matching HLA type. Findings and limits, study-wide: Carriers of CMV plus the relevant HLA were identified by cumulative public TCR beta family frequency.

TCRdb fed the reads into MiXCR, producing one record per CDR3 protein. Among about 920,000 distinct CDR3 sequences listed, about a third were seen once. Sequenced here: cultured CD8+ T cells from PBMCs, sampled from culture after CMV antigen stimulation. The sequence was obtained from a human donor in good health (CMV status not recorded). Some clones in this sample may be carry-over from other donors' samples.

The CDR3 bases are TGTGCCAGCAGCTCCAATCTCGGGATAGGTGAAAAACTGTTTTTT. Protein: CASSSNLGIGEKLFF. The chain employs TRBV7-8 and TRBJ1-4, with no clear D. V lost 4 bases, J lost 7 bases, and 16 bases lay in between. The CDR3 loop spans 15 amino acids. The germline gives CDR1 SGHVS, CDR2 FQNEAQ.